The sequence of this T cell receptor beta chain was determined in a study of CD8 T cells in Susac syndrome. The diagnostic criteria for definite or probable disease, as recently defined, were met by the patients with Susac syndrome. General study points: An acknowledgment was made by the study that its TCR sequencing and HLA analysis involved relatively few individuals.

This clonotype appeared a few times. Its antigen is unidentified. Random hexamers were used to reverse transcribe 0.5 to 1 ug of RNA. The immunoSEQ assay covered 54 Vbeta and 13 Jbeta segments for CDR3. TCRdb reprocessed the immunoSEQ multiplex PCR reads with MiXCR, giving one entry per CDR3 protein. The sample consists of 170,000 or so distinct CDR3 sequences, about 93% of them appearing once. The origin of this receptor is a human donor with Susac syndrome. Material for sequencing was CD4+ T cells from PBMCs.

CDR3 residues: CASSSYSDEQFF. CDR3 in DNA: TGTGCCAGCAGCTCCTACTCGGATGAGCAGTTCTTC. The rearrangement links TRBV7-2 to TRBJ2-1; D gene uncertain. This CDR3 is built from 12 residues. The germline V and J ends were trimmed by 4 bases and 8 bases, with 9 bases remaining between them. CDR1 is SGHTA and CDR2 is FQGNSA in the germline V gene.